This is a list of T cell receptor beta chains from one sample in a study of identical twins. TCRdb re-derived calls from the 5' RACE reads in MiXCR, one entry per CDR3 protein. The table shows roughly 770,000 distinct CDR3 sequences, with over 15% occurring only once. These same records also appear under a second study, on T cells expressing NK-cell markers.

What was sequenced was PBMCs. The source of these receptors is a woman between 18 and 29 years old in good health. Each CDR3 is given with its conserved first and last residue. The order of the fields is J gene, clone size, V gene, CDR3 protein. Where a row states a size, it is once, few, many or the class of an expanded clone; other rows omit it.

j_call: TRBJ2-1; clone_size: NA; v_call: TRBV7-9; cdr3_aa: CASSLAVTSDSYNEQFF
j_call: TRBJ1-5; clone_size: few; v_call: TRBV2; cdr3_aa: CATTVGWNQPQHF
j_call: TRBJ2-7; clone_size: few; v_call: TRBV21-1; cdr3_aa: CACPRTIPYEQYF
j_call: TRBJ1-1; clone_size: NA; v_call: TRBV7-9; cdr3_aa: CASTLGPDEAFF
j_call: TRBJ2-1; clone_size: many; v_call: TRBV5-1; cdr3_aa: CASSLVLAGGYNEQFF
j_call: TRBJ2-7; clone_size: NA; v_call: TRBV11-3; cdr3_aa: CASSSSRDTTHYEQYF
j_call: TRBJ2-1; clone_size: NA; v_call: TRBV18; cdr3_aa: CASKAAGTVPNEQFF
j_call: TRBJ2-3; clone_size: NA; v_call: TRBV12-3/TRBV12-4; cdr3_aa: CASSDGTSGDTLYF
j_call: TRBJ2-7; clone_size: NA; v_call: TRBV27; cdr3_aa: CASSLGHAGYEQYF
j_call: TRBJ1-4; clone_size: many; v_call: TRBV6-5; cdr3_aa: CASSYWQGDEKLFF
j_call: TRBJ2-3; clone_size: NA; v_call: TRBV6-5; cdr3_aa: CASSSRARTDTQYF
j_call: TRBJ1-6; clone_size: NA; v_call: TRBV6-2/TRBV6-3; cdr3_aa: CASSQHRDGMVHF
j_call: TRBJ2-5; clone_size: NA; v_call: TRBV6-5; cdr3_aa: CASSYGGVPWGTQYF
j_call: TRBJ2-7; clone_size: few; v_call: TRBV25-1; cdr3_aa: CASRGTSDLFTYEQYF
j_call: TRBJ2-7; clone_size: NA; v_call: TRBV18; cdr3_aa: CASSPPGMSSYEQYF